This T cell receptor (beta chain) came from a study of T cell responses to AZD1222 COVID-19 vaccine. Study background: Pooling was applied to second doses at about 4 or about 12 weeks.

The repertoire was sequenced with immunoSEQ multiplex PCR; TCRdb's copy has only in-frame clones and lacks some. This table has 150,000 or so clones, approximately 90% appearing once. Trimming removed 5 bases from V and 2 bases from J, with 6 bases in between. The CDR3 runs 12 residues. Germline V gene sequence: CDR1 SGHTA, CDR2 FQGNSA. Regarding this clone: Additional DNA sequences in this sample encode the identical CDR3.

This clonotype was sampled from an adult in good health. V is TRBV7-2 and J is TRBJ2-5, with unresolved D. Sequenced material: peripheral blood, taken on day 0 of AZD1222 vaccination. CDR3: CASSLRQETQYF. CDR3 coding DNA: TGTGCCAGCAGCCTCAGACAAGAGACCCAGTACTTC. The entire variable domain, with the rest obtained from reference TRBV7-2 and TRBJ2-5, is as follows: GAGVSQSPSNKVTEKGKDVELRCDPISGHTALYWYRQSLGQGLEFLIYFQGNSAPDKSGLPSDRFSAERTGGSVSTLTIQRTQQEDSAVYLCASSLRQETQYFGPGTRLLVL.